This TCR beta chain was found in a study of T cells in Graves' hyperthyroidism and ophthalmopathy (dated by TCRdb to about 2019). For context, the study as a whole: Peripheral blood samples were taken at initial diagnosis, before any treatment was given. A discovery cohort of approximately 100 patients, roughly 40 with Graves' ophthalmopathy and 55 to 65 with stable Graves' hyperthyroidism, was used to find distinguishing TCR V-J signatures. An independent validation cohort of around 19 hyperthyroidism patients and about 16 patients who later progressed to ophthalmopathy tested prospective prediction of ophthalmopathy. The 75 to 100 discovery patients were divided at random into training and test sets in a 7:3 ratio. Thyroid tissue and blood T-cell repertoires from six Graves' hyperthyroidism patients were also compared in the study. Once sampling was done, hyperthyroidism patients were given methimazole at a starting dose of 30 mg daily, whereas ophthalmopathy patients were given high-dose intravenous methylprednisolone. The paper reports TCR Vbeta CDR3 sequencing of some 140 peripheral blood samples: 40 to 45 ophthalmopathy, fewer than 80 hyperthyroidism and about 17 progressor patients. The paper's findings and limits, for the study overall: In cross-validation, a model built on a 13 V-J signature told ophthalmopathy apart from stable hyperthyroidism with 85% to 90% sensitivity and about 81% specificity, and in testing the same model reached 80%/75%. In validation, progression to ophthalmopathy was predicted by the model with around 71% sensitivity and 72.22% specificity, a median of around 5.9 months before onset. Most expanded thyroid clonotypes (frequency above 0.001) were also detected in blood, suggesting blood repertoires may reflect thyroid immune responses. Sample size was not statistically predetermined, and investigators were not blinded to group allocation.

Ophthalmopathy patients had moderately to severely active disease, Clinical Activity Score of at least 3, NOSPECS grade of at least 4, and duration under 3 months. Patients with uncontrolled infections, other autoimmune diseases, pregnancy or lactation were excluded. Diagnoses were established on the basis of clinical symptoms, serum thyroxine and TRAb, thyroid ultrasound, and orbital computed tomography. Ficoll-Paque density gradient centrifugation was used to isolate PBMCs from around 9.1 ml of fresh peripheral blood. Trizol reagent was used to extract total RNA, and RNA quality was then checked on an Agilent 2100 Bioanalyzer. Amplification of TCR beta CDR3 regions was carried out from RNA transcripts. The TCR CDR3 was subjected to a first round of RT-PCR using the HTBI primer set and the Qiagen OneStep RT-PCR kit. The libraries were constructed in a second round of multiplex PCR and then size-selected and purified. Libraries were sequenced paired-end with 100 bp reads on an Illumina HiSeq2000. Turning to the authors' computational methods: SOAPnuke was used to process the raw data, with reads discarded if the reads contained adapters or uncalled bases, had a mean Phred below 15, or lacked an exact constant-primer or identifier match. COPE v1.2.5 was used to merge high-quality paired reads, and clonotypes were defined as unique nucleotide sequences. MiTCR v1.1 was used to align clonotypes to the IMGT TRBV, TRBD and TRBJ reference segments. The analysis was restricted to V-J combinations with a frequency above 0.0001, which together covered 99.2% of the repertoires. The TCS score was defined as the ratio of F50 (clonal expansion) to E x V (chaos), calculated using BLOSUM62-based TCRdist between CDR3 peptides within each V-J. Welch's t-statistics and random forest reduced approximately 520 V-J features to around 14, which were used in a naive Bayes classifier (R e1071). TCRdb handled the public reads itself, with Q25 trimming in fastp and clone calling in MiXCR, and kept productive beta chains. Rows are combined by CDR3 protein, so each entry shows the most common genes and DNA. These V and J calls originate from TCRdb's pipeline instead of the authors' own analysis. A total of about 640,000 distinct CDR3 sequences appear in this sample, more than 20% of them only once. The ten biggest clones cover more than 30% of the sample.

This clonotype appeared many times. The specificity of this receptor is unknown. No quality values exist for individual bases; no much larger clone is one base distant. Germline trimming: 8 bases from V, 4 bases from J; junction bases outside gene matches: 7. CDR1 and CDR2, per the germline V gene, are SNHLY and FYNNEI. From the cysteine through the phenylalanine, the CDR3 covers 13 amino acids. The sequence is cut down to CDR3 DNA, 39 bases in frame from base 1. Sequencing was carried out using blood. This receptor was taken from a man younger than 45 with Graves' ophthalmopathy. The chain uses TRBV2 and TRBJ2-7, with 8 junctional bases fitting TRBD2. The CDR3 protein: CASSSGGRYEQYF. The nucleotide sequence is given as TGTGCCAGCTCGTCGGGAGGGCGGTACGAGCAGTACTTC.